This T cell receptor (beta chain) was captured in a study of cytotoxic CD8 clonotypes in ibrutinib-treated CLL (dated by TCRdb to about 2021). Study-level background: In this cohort, approximately 15 patients were treatment-naive and 11 to 12 were relapsed/refractory, while fewer than 18 had unmutated IGHV. Patients were still on ibrutinib when every remission and progressive disease sample was collected. Response samples were taken after a median of about a year on treatment, ranging from about 6 to 36 months. Cryopreserved peripheral blood mononuclear cells were obtained before treatment, at response, and at either sustained remission or disease progression. On average, each sample yielded 270,000 or so productive templates and about 95,000 productive rearrangements. Of the approximately 87 participants in the trial, about two dozen had longitudinal samples available. Responses were partial in some 24 patients and complete in 2; after median about 68 months follow-up, about 14 stayed in remission and about twelve progressed. Study-wide conclusions, independent of this receptor: Baseline clonality was found to be higher than that of age-matched healthy donors and was strongly correlated with circulating CD8+ T-cell counts. Public clonotypes were rare and either shrank or stayed stable during treatment, and the rise in clonality at ibrutinib response reflected expansion of private clonotypes. Sampling times were not matched between patients in sustained remission and patients whose disease was progressing, and lymph node repertoires were not examined. At ibrutinib response clonality went up, during sustained remission it held steady, and at progression it dropped back toward baseline.

According to the germline V gene, CDR1 reads MNHEY and CDR2 reads SVGAGI. V loses 3 bases of germline sequence and J loses 2 bases, and the interval between the two ends is 7 bases. The CDR3 runs 13 amino acids, cysteine and phenylalanine included. Of all the DNA, just the CDR3 is kept, 39 bases in frame from base 1. A MiSeq instrument was used for deep resolution sequencing, which targeted depths ranging from 1 in 1 million up to 1 in 200,000 T cells, with coverage averaging 10x for each clonotype. TCR beta libraries were generated with the immunoSEQ hsTCRB Kit. The paper's processing steps were these. ImmunoSEQ Data Assistant and ImmunoSEQ Analyzer were used for data analysis, and V, D and J genes were assigned according to IMGT definitions. Clonality, which ranges from 0 to 1, was calculated as one minus the normalized Shannon entropy of productive rearrangement frequencies. Public clonotype analysis was restricted to overrepresented clonotypes comprising at least 0.05% of each patient's repertoire. Approximately 12 age-matched healthy donor repertoires from immuneACCESS were used as controls for clonality. The immuneACCESS repertoire file appears here via TCRdb, limited to in-frame rearrangements. These files lack a portion of the clones; in checked studies, under half of the deficit traces to unresolved V genes, and the cause of the others is not known. V and J calls and clone size come straight from that table; D and trimming were deduced from the DNA. This sample holds approximately 74,000 clones; around 82% were observed only once. 7.5% to 8% of the sample is held by the ten biggest clonotypes.

In light of the paper, this sample's time point label describes: progressive disease on ibrutinib. For TCR beta library preparation, around 2.2 micrograms of genomic DNA was extracted from cryopreserved PBMCs. High-throughput TCR beta sequencing was performed on longitudinal blood samples from CLL patients receiving ibrutinib monotherapy. The patients took part in an open-label, single-center phase 2 trial of ibrutinib monotherapy. Of note for this clone: Its antigen is still unknown. No much larger clonotype is one base removed from it; base qualities were not supplied.

This TCR was recovered from a human donor with chronic lymphocytic leukemia. Here the chain combines TRBV6-5 and TRBJ1-2, with TRBD1 tentatively as D gene (6 bases match). The input for sequencing was PBMCs, taken at disease progression, from a patient treated with ibrutinib. This receptor carries the CDR3 CASSYGQNYGYTF. The DNA sequence follows: TGTGCCAGCAGTTATGGACAGAACTATGGCTACACCTTC.